Following are 12 T cell receptor beta chains from one sample sequenced in a study of Tregs in tolerant kidney transplant recipients. Libraries were prepared by immunoSEQ multiplex PCR; TCRdb keeps only in-frame clonotypes and omits some of them. Among tens of thousands of clones, 70% to 90% were seen once, and the ten largest hold 3.5% to 4.5%. Recipients received nonmyeloablative bone marrow transplants from related graft donors, with transient mixed chimerism. This material consisted of CD4+ T cells from blood (PBMCs), taken 6 months after the transplant. These receptor sequences come from a human patient who received a combined kidney and bone marrow transplant. Some T cells may possibly be graft donor cells.

The rearrangement uses TRBV5-6 and TRBJ2-5, with D tentatively TRBD2 (5 bases). The germline V gene encodes CDR1 SGHDT and CDR2 YYEEEE. The CDR3 has 11 residues. Between the trimmed V and J ends, which lost 3 bases and 9 bases, there was a span of 9 bases. The DNA of the CDR3 is TGTGCCAGCAGCTCCGTCGGGGCCCAGTACTTC. This codes for CASSSVGAQYF.

The chain recombines TRBV7-2 with TRBJ2-1, with 7 bases matching TRBD1. The V and J ends lost 0 bases and 8 bases, in that order; junction bases with no gene match: 1. The CDR3 is 13 residues long. From germline, CDR1 is SGHTA and CDR2 FQGNSA. This CDR3 reads CASSLATGDEQFF. In nucleotides, the CDR3 is TGTGCCAGCAGCTTAGCAACAGGGGATGAGCAGTTCTTC.

The chain has TRBV7-3 and TRBJ2-5, with D possibly matching TRBD2 (5 bases). The CDR3 is made up of 15 amino acids. The V end was cut by 1 base, the J end by 5 bases, with 14 bases between. Germline CDR1 SGHTA, CDR2 FQGTGA. In DNA, the CDR3 is TGTGCCAGCAGCTTAATGGGTGACGGCGGGGAGACCCAGTACTTC. Translation gives CASSLMGDGGETQYF. The full variable domain, completed using reference TRBV7-3 and TRBJ2-5, is GAGVSQTPSNKVTEKGKYVELRCDPISGHTALYWYRQSLGQGPEFLIYFQGTGAADDSGLPNDRFFAVRPEGSVSTLKIQRTERGDSAVYLCASSLMGDGGETQYFGPGTRLLVL.

The CDR3 nucleotides read TGTGCCAGCAGCCCCCGGGGGGTAGCGGCATACAATGAGCAGTTCTTC. Its translation: CASSPRGVAAYNEQFF. The chain links TRBV21-1 to TRBJ2-1; TRBD2, the table's D call, lacks a check against the DNA. TRBV21-1 is classified as a pseudogene. CDR3 size: 16 residues.

The gene calls are TRBV7-3 and TRBJ2-3, with D unresolved. The V gene's germline CDR1 is SGHTA and CDR2 FQGTGA. Trimming removed 2 bases at V and 6 bases at J, with 12 bases between. The CDR3 runs to 14 residues. The CDR3 here is CASSLSRSADTQYF. DNA for the CDR3: TGTGCCAGCAGCTTATCCCGATCAGCGGATACGCAGTATTTT.

This clone is labeled medium-sized. J is TRBJ2-1 and V is TRBV5-6, with D perhaps TRBD2 (6 bases). The CDR3 length is 14 residues. The V and J ends lost 4 bases and 2 bases respectively, with 10 bases between them. Per the germline V gene, CDR1 is SGHDT and CDR2 is YYEEEE. The CDR3 sequence: CASSPWTTYNEQFF. Here the CDR3 DNA reads TGTGCCAGCAGCCCCTGGACTACCTACAATGAGCAGTTCTTC.

The genes are TRBV27 and TRBJ2-4, with a possible D match to TRBD2 (5 bases). CDR1 and CDR2 (germline): MNHEY, SMNVEV (reference sequence). The CDR3 loop spans 18 amino acids. The germline V and J ends were trimmed by 5 bases and 0 bases, with 20 bases remaining between them. The DNA for the CDR3 is TGTGCCAGCAGTCCCATTGGAGGATTTGGCATAGCCAAAAACATTCAGTACTTC. It yields the protein CASSPIGGFGIAKNIQYF.

The gene calls are TRBV7-2 and TRBJ2-5; D gene unclear. The CDR3 spans 16 residues. V was shortened by 0 bases and J by 2 bases, with 13 bases between the two germline ends. In germline, CDR1 is SGHTA, CDR2 FQGNSA. CDR3 protein: CASSLALGRRQETQYF. CDR3 in DNA: TGTGCCAGCAGCTTAGCGCTAGGCCGCAGACAAGAGACCCAGTACTTC.

V is TRBV9 and J is TRBJ2-3; TRBD2 matches 9 bases. Germline V CDR1 and CDR2: SGDLS, YYNGEE. Trimming removed 7 bases from V and 3 bases from J; junction bases left unmatched: 3. This CDR3 contains 13 residues. The CDR3 spells CASCSGSTDTQYF. CDR3 in DNA: TGTGCCAGCTGTAGCGGGAGTACAGATACGCAGTATTTT.

This clone has only one observation. The V call is TRBV18, the J call TRBJ1-2; maybe TRBD1 (6 bases). The length of the CDR3 is 16 residues. V was clipped by 4 bases and J by 4 bases, with 19 bases between them. Germline CDR1 reads KGHSH; CDR2 reads LQKENI. CDR3 in DNA: TGTGCCAGCTCACTCCAGTCAGGGGATTGGGGCTATGGCTACACCTTC. Amino acid sequence: CASSLQSGDWGYGYTF.

The chain uses TRBV18 and TRBJ1-1; TRBD1 is a possible D gene (5 bases). V was pared by 2 bases and J by 2 bases, with 9 bases between. Germline CDR1 reads KGHSH; CDR2 reads LQKENI. This CDR3 is 14 amino acids long. Here the CDR3 DNA reads TGTGCCAGCTCACCAAAAGGGGCTAACACTGAAGCTTTCTTT. It codes for CASSPKGANTEAFF.

V is TRBV4-3 and J is TRBJ1-2, with a weak D call TRBD1 (6 bases). V was cut by 1 base and J by 0 bases, with 12 bases left in between. Per germline, CDR1 LGHNA and CDR2 YSLEER. This CDR3 contains 16 residues. This CDR3 is CASSQVPQGSNYGYTF. The CDR3 coding sequence is TGCGCCAGCAGCCAAGTTCCCCAGGGGTCTAACTATGGCTACACCTTC.